Listed here are 10 T cell receptor beta chains from one sample, sequenced in a study of blood T cell repertoires in COVID-19. Assay used: immunoSEQ multiplex PCR; TCRdb lists only in-frame clones, some missing. The table shows tens of thousands of clones, with roughly 90% occurring only once. The specimen was peripheral blood. The source of these receptors is a man in his fifties or sixties with active COVID-19.

This clone appeared a few times. This chain joins TRBV24-1 and TRBJ1-5; 7 bases fit TRBD1. The CDR3 totals 14 residues. Trimming took 3 bases from V and 9 from J; bases not matched to a gene: 7. Germline V gene lookup returns CDR1 KGHDR and CDR2 SFDVKD. The CDR3 nucleotides read TGTGCCACCAGTGATGCAGGGGACAGCGGGCCCCAGCATTTT. The encoded protein is CATSDAGDSGPQHF.

The V gene is TRBV14, the J gene TRBJ2-7, with 9 bases matching TRBD1. The J segment lost 3 bases and the V segment lost 0 bases, leaving 6 bases of the junction unmatched. CDR1 and CDR2 (germline): SGHDN, FVKESK. This CDR3 region has 16 residues. Here the CDR3 reads CASSQDLGQGNYEQYF. DNA for the CDR3: TGTGCCAGCAGCCAAGATTTGGGACAGGGAAACTACGAGCAGTACTTC.

The chain couples TRBV6-1 to TRBJ2-1; a possible D gene is TRBD1 (5 bases). V shed 0 bases and J shed 0 bases, with 6 bases lying between them. Germline V CDR1 and CDR2: MNHNS, SASEGT. CDR3 size: 15 residues. Here the CDR3 reads CASSEAQGSYNEQFF. DNA of the CDR3: TGTGCCAGCAGTGAAGCCCAGGGCTCCTACAATGAGCAGTTCTTC.

V usage is TRBV5-1 and J usage is TRBJ2-2; 8 bases align to TRBD1. Per germline, CDR1 SGHRS and CDR2 YFSETQ. This CDR3 is 16 amino acids long. J lost 6 bases, V lost 2 bases, and 9 bases had no gene match. The DNA for the CDR3 is TGCGCCAGCAGCTTCGGTGGGACAGGTGGACCCGGGGAGCTGTTTTTT. It specifies CASSFGGTGGPGELFF.

The chain combines TRBV7-9 with TRBJ2-7, with 8 nucleotides matching TRBD2. This CDR3 spans 12 amino acids. V shed 7 bases and J 2 bases; nucleotides not matched to a gene: 1. Germline lookup yields CDR1 SEHNR and CDR2 FQNEAQ (reference sequence). The CDR3 nucleotides read TGTGCCAGCACCGGGGGGGCCTACGAGCAGTACTTC. It codes for CASTGGAYEQYF.

The V and J genes are TRBV11-3 and TRBJ2-5, with D possibly matching TRBD1 (7 bases). This CDR3 is 16 amino acids long. V was shortened by 5 bases and J by 10 bases, with 26 bases between the two germline ends. Per the germline V gene, CDR1 is SGHNT and CDR2 is YENEEA. In nucleotides, the CDR3 is TGTGCCAGCAGCCCAGGGGGTGTTGCGGGGCCAGGGAGCCAGTACTTC. This translates into CASSPGGVAGPGSQYF. Full variable domain (outside the CDR3, taken from reference TRBV11-3 and TRBJ2-5): EAGVVQSPRYKIIEKKQPVAFWCNPISGHNTLYWYLQNLGQGPELLIRYENEEAVDDSQLPKDRFSAERLKGVDSTLKIQPAELGDSAVYLCASSPGGVAGPGSQYFGPGTRLLVL.

The CDR3 sequence is CASKTGPYGYTF. CDR3 bases: TGTGCCAGCAAAACAGGGCCCTATGGCTACACCTTC. This sequence joins TRBV5-4 and TRBJ1-2; possible D gene TRBD1, 6 bases. Trimming removed 6 bases at V and 4 bases at J, with 10 bases between. CDR1 is SGHNT, CDR2 YYREEE, per germline (reference sequence). This CDR3 spans 12 amino acids.

The chain uses TRBV27 and TRBJ1-6, with D unresolved. Trimming took 5 bases from V and 7 from J, leaving 15 bases between them. The length of the CDR3 is 15 residues. Germline V gene lookup returns CDR1 MNHEY and CDR2 SMNVEV (reference sequence). CDR3 in amino acids: CASSPLAGSNSPLHF. CDR3 nucleotides: TGTGCCAGCAGTCCACTTGCGGGGTCAAATTCACCCCTCCACTTT.

J is TRBJ1-2 and V is TRBV9; weak D call: TRBD1 (5 bases). Between the trimmed V and J ends, which lost 1 base and 7 bases, there was a span of 8 bases. The CDR3 spans 12 residues. Germline V gives CDR1 SGDLS, CDR2 YYNGEE. Here the CDR3 DNA reads TGTGCCAGCAGCGTACCCAGGGCTGGCTACACCTTC. Translating gives CASSVPRAGYTF.

The chain is built from TRBV9 and TRBJ1-2; the match to TRBD1 covers 8 bases. The CDR3 is made up of 15 amino acids. The germline CDR1 and CDR2 sequences are SGDLS and YYNGEE. The trim removed 3 bases at V and 3 bases at J, leaving 7 bases unmatched. The CDR3 spells CASSANSGQDYGYTF. The CDR3 bases are TGTGCCAGCAGCGCAAACTCGGGACAGGACTATGGCTACACCTTC. The variable domain in full, with the rest retrieved from reference TRBV9 and TRBJ1-2, is DSGVTQTPKHLITATGQRVTLRCSPRSGDLSVYWYQQSLDQGLQFLIQYYNGEERAKGNILERFSAQQFPDLHSELNLSSLELGDSALYFCASSANSGQDYGYTFGSGTRLTVV.